Each of the 27 T cell receptor beta chains below was sequenced from the same sample in a study of T cell responses to AZD1222 COVID-19 vaccine. Data came from immunoSEQ multiplex PCR; TCRdb stores just in-frame clones and leaves some out. The sample records around 84,000 clones, roughly nine tenths being singletons. The specimen comprised peripheral blood, sampled on day 0 of AZD1222 vaccination. The receptor source for this set is an adult in good health.

The chain links TRBV28 to TRBJ1-1; 9 nucleotides align to TRBD1. V lost 7 bases and J lost 1; bases outside the gene matches: 10. Germline CDR1 is MDHEN and CDR2 is SYDVKM. The CDR3 sequence is 16 residues long. CDR3 nucleotide sequence: TGTGCCAGCATCCCCGGGACAGGGCCTAAGAACACTGAAGCTTTCTTT. It encodes CASIPGTGPKNTEAFF. The whole variable domain, remainder taken from reference TRBV28 and TRBJ1-1, is DVKVTQSSRYLVKRTGEKVFLECVQDMDHENMFWYRQDPGLGLRLIYFSYDVKMKEKGDIPEGYSVSREKKERFSLILESASTNQTSMYLCASIPGTGPKNTEAFFGQGTRLTVV.

The chain has TRBV6-5 and TRBJ1-1; weak D call: TRBD1 (6 bases). V was pared by 4 bases and J by 8 bases, with 14 bases between. This CDR3 has 13 residues. Per germline, CDR1 MNHEY and CDR2 SVGAGI. This CDR3 reads CASSFMTGAEAFF. DNA for the CDR3: TGTGCCAGCAGTTTCATGACAGGAGCGGAAGCTTTCTTT.

This chain connects TRBV19 to TRBJ1-5; TRBD1 might be the D (6 bases). V was trimmed by 6 bases and J by 5 bases, leaving 11 bases between them. The CDR3 spans 13 residues. Per germline, CDR1 LNHDA and CDR2 SQIVND (reference sequence). The CDR3 DNA reads as TGTGCCAGTAGCCGGACAGAGGATCAGCCCCAGCATTTT. This translates into CASSRTEDQPQHF.

The V and J genes are TRBV27 and TRBJ1-4; maybe TRBD1 (6 bases). Germline V gene sequence: CDR1 MNHEY, CDR2 SMNVEV (reference sequence). The CDR3 runs 17 residues. The V end lost 5 bases, the J end lost 3 bases, and 19 bases lay between the germline ends. CDR3 DNA sequence: TGTGCCAGCAGTCCCCAGCCAGGGGCGACCCCTAATGAAAAACTGTTTTTT. It encodes CASSPQPGATPNEKLFF.

The chain carries TRBV7-2 and TRBJ1-2, with D hard to call. The V gene lost 8 bases and the J gene lost 0 bases, with 10 bases spanning the gap. Germline loops: CDR1 SGHTA, CDR2 FQGNSA. The CDR3 sequence is 13 residues long. DNA for the CDR3: TGTGCCAGCTCTATCTTCGCTAACTATGGCTACACCTTC. As protein: CASSIFANYGYTF.

This chain links TRBV6-6 with TRBJ2-7; D unclear. The CDR3 sequence is 13 residues long. CDR1 is MNHNY, CDR2 SVGAGI, per germline (reference sequence). With 2 bases removed from V and 6 bases from J, the gap between germline ends came to 11 bases. This CDR3 reads CASSYDETGEQYF. The CDR3 coding sequence is TGTGCCAGCAGTTACGACGAAACGGGCGAGCAGTACTTC.

This clone was detected only a few times. V and J are TRBV29-1 and TRBJ2-3; the match to TRBD2 covers 8 bases. The CDR3 runs to 13 residues. J lost 3 bases, V lost 8 bases, and 7 bases had no gene match. Germline lookup yields CDR1 SQVTM and CDR2 ANQGSEA. CDR3 region: CSTDGRGTDTQYF. CDR3 sequence (DNA): TGCAGCACCGACGGGAGGGGGACAGATACGCAGTATTTT.

This rearrangement joins TRBV3-1 (or the pseudogene TRBV3-2) to TRBJ1-5, with TRBD1 identical over 8 bases. The V gene's germline CDR1 is LGHDT and CDR2 YNNKEL (reference sequence). This CDR3 has 16 amino acids. Losses at the gene ends were 1 base for V and 7 bases for J; bases not matched to a gene: 9. CDR3 nucleotide sequence: TGTGCCAGCAGCCAAGGGGGATGGACAGGGAGACAGCCCCAGCATTTT. Translated, it gives CASSQGGWTGRQPQHF.

The chain links TRBV6-5 to TRBJ2-5; 9 bases map to TRBD2. J lost 2 bases, V lost 6 bases, and 4 bases had no gene match. The CDR3 runs 14 residues. Germline loops: CDR1 MNHEY, CDR2 SVGAGI. The DNA of the CDR3 is TGTGCCAGCAGAGGACTAGCGCTACAAGAGACCCAGTACTTC. Protein sequence: CASRGLALQETQYF.

The rearrangement links TRBV10-3 to TRBJ2-5, with 14 bases that match TRBD2. Germline loops: CDR1 ENHRY, CDR2 SYGVKD. The CDR3 loop spans 15 amino acids. The V gene end was trimmed by 6 bases and the J gene end by 5 bases; junction bases not matched to a gene: 5. The CDR3 is CAISGTSGSGETQYF. CDR3 DNA sequence: TGTGCCATCAGCGGGACTAGCGGGAGTGGGGAGACCCAGTACTTC.

The V and J genes are TRBV28 and TRBJ1-2; D possibly corresponds to TRBD1 (5 bases). This CDR3 has 14 residues. Per germline, CDR1 MDHEN and CDR2 SYDVKM. The V end lost 5 bases, the J end lost 4 bases, and 14 bases lay between the germline ends. CDR3 nucleotide sequence: TGTGCCAGCAGTCTAGGACAAGCCAGCTATGGCTACACCTTC. Translating gives CASSLGQASYGYTF.

About this clone: One junction end disagrees with the germline gene, perhaps due to a read error. This rearrangement joins TRBV23-1 to TRBJ1-1; 8 nucleotides match TRBD1. TRBV23-1 is annotated as an ORF whose role is uncertain. The CDR3 extends over 17 amino acids. The CDR3 reads CASSQWALQGALTEAFF. DNA for the CDR3: TGCGCCAGCAGCCAATGGGCCCTGCAGGGGGCGCTGACTGAAGCTTTCTTT.

The rearrangement links TRBV4-3 to TRBJ2-7; 11 nucleotides line up with TRBD2. In germline, CDR1 is LGHNA, CDR2 YSLEER. The CDR3 loop spans 15 amino acids. V was clipped by 4 bases and J by 4 bases; unmatched bases: 6. The CDR3 reads CASSRGTSGDYEQYF. CDR3 nucleotide sequence: TGCGCCAGCAGCCGAGGGACTAGCGGAGATTACGAGCAGTACTTC.

The chain employs TRBV13 and TRBJ1-2; a possible D gene is TRBD1 (6 bases). V dropped 1 base and J dropped 6 bases, with 15 bases sitting between them. Per the germline V gene, CDR1 is PRHDT and CDR2 is FYEKMQ (reference sequence). CDR3 length equals 15 residues. CDR3 loop: CASSLALQGRNGYTF. For the CDR3, the DNA is TGTGCCAGCAGCTTAGCACTACAGGGAAGGAATGGCTACACCTTC.

The chain couples TRBV9 to TRBJ2-3; tentatively, D is TRBD2 (6 bases). With 7 bases removed from V and 2 bases from J, the gap between germline ends came to 11 bases. CDR3 length equals 13 residues. Germline CDR1 SGDLS, CDR2 YYNGEE. CDR3 region: CASCAGHTDTQYF. The CDR3 region has the DNA TGTGCCAGCTGCGCGGGGCACACAGATACGCAGTATTTT. The variable domain in full, completed from reference TRBV9 and TRBJ2-3, reads DSGVTQTPKHLITATGQRVTLRCSPRSGDLSVYWYQQSLDQGLQFLIQYYNGEERAKGNILERFSAQQFPDLHSELNLSSLELGDSALYFCASCAGHTDTQYFGPGTRLTVL.

The chain combines TRBV3-1 (or the pseudogene TRBV3-2) with TRBJ2-1; the D is unclear. CDR3 length equals 15 residues. The germline V gene encodes CDR1 LGHDT and CDR2 YNNKEL (reference sequence). The V gene lost 4 bases and the J gene lost 2 bases, with 12 bases spanning the gap. The CDR3 loop reads CASSPTLAPYNEQFF. The CDR3 nucleotides are TGTGCCAGCAGCCCCACGTTAGCCCCCTACAATGAGCAGTTCTTC.

The chain couples TRBV7-9 to TRBJ2-3; D is uncertain. V lost 0 bases to trimming and J lost 4 bases, with 5 bases between them. This CDR3 is 13 amino acids long. CDR1 is SEHNR, CDR2 FQNEAQ, per germline (reference sequence). The CDR3, as DNA: TGTGCCAGCAGCTTAGCGTGGCCAGATACGCAGTATTTT. Translated: CASSLAWPDTQYF. The whole variable domain, remainder taken from reference TRBV7-9 and TRBJ2-3, is DTGVSQNPRHKITKRGQNVTFRCDPISEHNRLYWYRQTLGQGPEFLTYFQNEAQLEKSRLLSDRFSAERPKGSFSTLEIQRTEQGDSAMYLCASSLAWPDTQYFGPGTRLTVL.

The V and J genes are TRBV5-1 and TRBJ1-4, with TRBD1 matching over 7 bases. CDR3 length equals 14 residues. CDR1 is SGHRS, CDR2 YFSETQ, per germline. With 4 bases clipped from V and 8 bases from J, the junction kept 8 bases outside the gene matches. The CDR3 sequence is CASSGGDSGEKLFF. CDR3 nucleotides: TGCGCCAGCAGCGGGGGGGACAGTGGAGAAAAACTGTTTTTT.

The chain is built from TRBV4-1 and TRBJ2-2; D might be TRBD2 (5 bases). The CDR3 sequence is 14 residues long. V dropped 4 bases and J dropped 6 bases, with 12 bases sitting between them. Per germline, CDR1 MGHRA and CDR2 YSYEKL. CDR3 residues: CASSLPLGAGELFF. In nucleotides, the CDR3 is TGCGCCAGCAGCCTCCCACTAGGCGCCGGGGAGCTGTTTTTT.

The chain joins TRBV11-2 to TRBJ1-5; D remains ambiguous. Germline CDR1 and CDR2: SGHAT and FQNNGV. V lost 2 bases and J lost 2, with 10 bases in between. The CDR3 contains 15 residues. CDR3 sequence: CASSLNPRGNQPQHF. CDR3 in DNA: TGTGCCAGCAGCTTAAACCCGAGGGGCAATCAGCCCCAGCATTTT.

The V call is TRBV5-1, the J call TRBJ2-5; D unresolved. V was shortened by 4 bases and J by 1 base, with 5 bases between the two germline ends. In germline, CDR1 is SGHRS, CDR2 YFSETQ. The CDR3 spans 12 residues. CDR3 sequence: CASSEIQETQYF. The CDR3 DNA reads TGCGCCAGCAGCGAGATCCAAGAGACCCAGTACTTC.

J is TRBJ2-7 and V is TRBV6-2 or TRBV6-3; 10 nucleotides agree with TRBD2. The CDR3 sequence is 15 residues long. Germline CDR1 and CDR2: MNHEY and SVGEGT. The V and J ends lost 2 bases and 1 base, in that order; junction bases with no gene match: 2. CDR3 sequence reads: CASSYLAGESYEQYF. The CDR3 DNA reads TGTGCCAGCAGTTACCTAGCGGGAGAATCCTACGAGCAGTACTTC.

The CDR3 protein is CASSDVGWQPQHF. CDR3 DNA sequence: TGTGCCAGCAGTGACGTCGGGTGGCAGCCCCAGCATTTT. The chain recombines TRBV6-1 with TRBJ1-5; no reliable D call. CDR3 length equals 13 residues. With 3 bases removed from V and 7 bases from J, the gap between germline ends came to 10 bases. Germline assignment: CDR1 MNHNS and CDR2 SASEGT.

The V gene is TRBV18, the J gene TRBJ2-1; TRBD2 matches at 10 bases. V trimming: 3 bases; J trimming: 9 bases; junction bases outside the gene matches: 14. Per the germline V gene, CDR1 is KGHSH and CDR2 is LQKENI. The CDR3 has 17 amino acids. CDR3 protein: CASSPFPSGSKGVEQFF. The CDR3, as DNA: TGTGCCAGCTCACCCTTTCCTAGCGGGAGTAAGGGGGTTGAGCAGTTCTTC.

This clone has just a few counts. J is TRBJ1-5 and V is TRBV5-6, with D hard to call. CDR1 is SGHDT, CDR2 YYEEEE, per germline. CDR3 size: 14 residues. Trimming stripped 4 bases from V and 3 bases from J, with 11 bases between. The CDR3 protein is CASSPTGNNQPQHF. In nucleotides, the CDR3 is TGTGCCAGCAGCCCCACCGGGAACAATCAGCCCCAGCATTTT.

The chain couples TRBV6-5 to TRBJ2-7; 11 bases fit TRBD1. V lost 10 bases, J lost 6 bases, and 8 bases stayed unmatched. The CDR3 loop spans 13 amino acids. Germline V gene data show CDR1 as MNHEY and CDR2 as SVGAGI. CDR3 sequence: CATYPGTGGEQYF. CDR3 coding DNA: TGTGCCACTTACCCGGGGACAGGGGGCGAGCAGTACTTC.

The V call is TRBV6-5, the J call TRBJ1-1; D is undetermined. V was clipped by 2 bases and J by 11 bases, with 15 bases between them. CDR1 is MNHEY and CDR2 is SVGAGI in the germline V gene. The CDR3 is 13 residues long. In DNA, the CDR3 is TGTGCCAGCAGTTACACAACCGGCCAAATCGCTTTCTTT. Translating it yields CASSYTTGQIAFF.